There are a few counts of the clone carrying this T cell receptor (beta chain). The antigen remains unidentified. V was clipped by 0 bases and J by 10 bases, with 17 bases between them. The germline V gene encodes CDR1 MNHEY and CDR2 SVGAGI. The CDR3 has 15 residues. The CDR3 regions of TCR beta were amplified from RNA transcripts. The TCR CDR3 first-round RT-PCR relied on the HTBI primer set. TCRdb used MiXCR to reprocess the multiplex PCR reads, holding one entry per CDR3 protein. The sample has hundreds of thousands of distinct CDR3 sequences, 15% to 20% seen once. The sample belongs to a study of T cells in Graves' hyperthyroidism and ophthalmopathy. Study observations and caveats: In blood, most of the thyroid clonotypes expanded above 0.001 were also present.

The V and J genes are TRBV6-5 and TRBJ2-3, with D unresolved. The specimen sequenced was blood. This clonotype was obtained from a woman aged 40 to 49 with Graves' ophthalmopathy. The CDR3 sequence: CASSYSMDGFQAQYF. The CDR3 nucleotides read TGTGCCAGCAGTTACTCGATGGATGGCTTCCAGGCGCAGTATTTT.